The following is a TCR beta chain sequence with its context. Trimming removed 7 bases at V and 2 bases at J, with 15 bases between. CDR3 length: 14 residues. CDR1 MNHNS and CDR2 SASEGT come from the germline V gene. Sequencing used immunoSEQ multiplex PCR; TCRdb keeps in-frame clones, though not all of them. The sample records 2,500,000 or so clones, approximately 92% being singletons. This specimen comes from a study of shared clonotypes between healthy human individuals. CD4+ cells yielded CD45RA+ naive and CD45RA-negative memory subsets. Sequenced sample: naive CD4+ T cells sorted from blood. The subset here: CD45RA+ positively selected. This chain joins TRBV6-1 and TRBJ2-7; D is possibly TRBD1 (6 bases). This sequence was found in a man between 18 and 35 years old in good health. CDR3 nucleotide sequence: TGTGCCAGCATTCTGGACAGAACCACCTACGAGCAGTACTTC. As protein: CASILDRTTYEQYF.